This is a list of T cell receptor beta chains from one sample in a study of CD4 T cells in relation to SARS-CoV-2 and coronaviruses. Assay used: immunoSEQ multiplex PCR; TCRdb lists only in-frame clones, some missing. The profile shows tens of thousands of clones, approximately 95% of them singletons. The sample consisted of naive CD4+ T cells from PBMCs. The source of these receptors is a human donor in good health. CDR3s include the opening cysteine and the closing phenylalanine or tryptophan. The D gene is left open where the match is weak. Clone size is stated in some rows and not others, as once, few, many or a class when expanded.

v_gene	j_gene	d_gene	abundance	CDR3nt	CDR3aa
TRBV5-1	TRBJ2-7	TRBD1	once	TGCGCCAGCGGGATGGGACAGGCCTACGAGCAGTACTTC	CASGMGQAYEQYF
TRBV5-1	TRBJ2-5	TRBD1	NA	TGCGCCAGCAGCTTGAGGTCGGACAGGGGGGAGACCCAGTACTTC	CASSLRSDRGETQYF
TRBV18	TRBJ1-1	NA	NA	TGTGCCAGCTCACAGACACTACCATCGAACACTGAAGCTTTCTTT	CASSQTLPSNTEAFF
TRBV3-1/TRBV3-2	TRBJ1-1	NA	NA	TGTGCCAGCAGCCTAAGGGGGGACACTGAAGCTTTCTTT	CASSLRGDTEAFF
TRBV3-1/TRBV3-2	TRBJ2-1	NA	NA	TGTGCCAGCAGCCAAGATGTTAGTAGCTCGTATGAGCAGTTCTTC	CASSQDVSSSYEQFF
TRBV5-4	TRBJ1-4	NA	once	TGTGCCAGCACAAAGCGAGGGGAGGAAAAACTGTTTTTT	CASTKRGEEKLFF
TRBV20-1	TRBJ2-3	NA	NA	TGCAGTGCTGGCAGAGATACGCAGTATTTT	CSAGRDTQYF
TRBV5-1	TRBJ2-1	NA	NA	TGCGCCAGCAGCCTTGTGAACAGGGCTTACAATGAGCAGTTCTTC	CASSLVNRAYNEQFF
TRBV5-1	TRBJ2-3	TRBD1	NA	TGCGCCAGCAGCTTTGGGACAGGGGACGATACGCAGTATTTT	CASSFGTGDDTQYF
TRBV29-1	TRBJ2-5	TRBD2	NA	TGCAGCGTTGCCACTAGCGGCGAAGAGACCCAGTACTTC	CSVATSGEETQYF
TRBV7-9	TRBJ1-1	NA	NA	TGTGCCAGCAGCTTAGCACAGGGACTAGAAGCTTTCTTT	CASSLAQGLEAFF
TRBV30	TRBJ2-3	NA	NA	TGTGCCTGGAGCCCCTCCACAGATACGCAGTATTTT	CAWSPSTDTQYF
TRBV7-8	TRBJ2-2	NA	NA	TGTGCCAGCAGCCCCCACCGGGACGCGAACACCGGGGAGCTGTTTTTT	CASSPHRDANTGELFF
TRBV2	TRBJ2-1	TRBD1	NA	TGTGCCAGTCGTGACAGGGCCTCCTACAATGAGCAGTTCTTC	CASRDRASYNEQFF
TRBV9	TRBJ2-3	NA	once	TGTGCCAGCAGCGTAGGCAGATACACAGATACGCAGTATTTT	CASSVGRYTDTQYF
TRBV6-4	TRBJ1-6	NA	NA	TGTGCCAGCCGTCGGACGGATAAGGGGTATTCACCCCTCCACTTT	CASRRTDKGYSPLHF
TRBV19	TRBJ2-3	NA	NA	TGTGCCAGTAGCACACGTCAGGGGATCAGTCCAACAGATACGCAGTATTTT	CASSTRQGISPTDTQYF
TRBV11-3	TRBJ2-3	NA	NA	TGTGCCAGCAGCTTGGGGGGAGGCACAGATACGCAGTATTTT	CASSLGGGTDTQYF
TRBV30	TRBJ1-6	TRBD1	NA	TGTGCCTGGAGCCATGGGACAGGTCGTAATTCACCCCTCCACTTT	CAWSHGTGRNSPLHF
TRBV6-6	TRBJ2-3	TRBD2	NA	TGTGCCAGCAGTCTCAATGCGGGAGGTCTAAACACAGATACGCAGTATTTT	CASSLNAGGLNTDTQYF